The rows below give T cell receptor beta chains drawn from one sample of a study of blood T cells in healthy people across ages. One entry per CDR3 protein results from TCRdb running MiXCR on the 5' RACE reads. Of 1,800,000 or so distinct CDR3 sequences in the sample, about two fifths are singletons; the top ten hold about 23%. Sequences were obtained from blood. The receptors derive from a human donor in good health. Each CDR3 is given with its conserved first and last residue. Fields, in order: clone size, CDR3 length, D gene, V gene, J gene, CDR3 protein. The D gene is left open where the match is weak. Rows give clone size only sometimes, using once, few, many, or a class for an expanded clone.

>few|13|.|TRBV20-1|TRBJ1-6
CSAIAEIASPLHF
>once|14|.|TRBV25-1|.
CASSDRRGNYEQYF
>.|19|.|TRBV5-1|TRBJ2-7
CASSLAGVRFFEPAGEQYF
>.|13|.|TRBV12-3/TRBV12-4|.
CVSSLWDRETQYF
>.|14|TRBD1|TRBV29-1|TRBJ1-1
CSVEAQGADTEAFF
>few|15|.|TRBV20-1|TRBJ1-1
CSARGGWVMNTEAFF
>few|15|.|TRBV6-6|TRBJ1-4
CASSRGAALNEKLFF
>.|12|.|TRBV11-2|TRBJ1-4
CASSLEAEKLFF
>few|12|.|TRBV12-3/TRBV12-4|TRBJ1-2
CARNRTLYGYTF
>few|15|.|TRBV7-2|TRBJ1-2
CASSLSELMLYGYTF
>few|14|.|TRBV6-6|TRBJ1-2
CASSYTRAPDGYTF
>.|15|TRBD1|TRBV7-9|TRBJ2-3
CATSPGTGFSDTQYF
>few|14|TRBD1|TRBV25-1|TRBJ2-1
CASIQGGSYNEQFF
>.|14|.|TRBV27|TRBJ1-2
CASSFQEPGYGYTF
>few|15|.|TRBV6-2/TRBV6-3|.
CATIKRRFTPGEQYF
>.|16|TRBD1|TRBV6-5|TRBJ1-1
CASSYPRDRGNTEAFF
>.|16|.|TRBV9|TRBJ2-3
CASSVSSGTLGDTQYF
>.|15|.|TRBV28|TRBJ2-7
CASSSPGPGTYEQYF
>few|13|.|TRBV12-3/TRBV12-4|TRBJ2-7
CASTLTGTYEQYF
>.|12|.|TRBV12-3/TRBV12-4|TRBJ2-5
CASSNIRETQYF
>.|13|.|TRBV10-3|TRBJ1-1
CASSDGRATEAFF
>few|13|.|TRBV20-1|TRBJ1-4
CSASGGFYEKLFF
>once|18|.|TRBV6-2/TRBV6-3|TRBJ1-1
CASSYSKVRRGRVTEAFF
>.|14|TRBD1|TRBV7-2|TRBJ2-7
CASSLLGQGNEQYF
>.|15|.|TRBV6-6|TRBJ1-2
CASSYSNDRGYGYTF
>many|14|.|TRBV12-3/TRBV12-4|TRBJ2-7
CASSSLQNSYEQYF
>.|16|.|TRBV10-3|TRBJ2-7
CAISPNRGRASYEQYF
>many|13|.|TRBV20-1|TRBJ1-6
CSAPPAGNSPLHF
>.|16|TRBD2|TRBV14|TRBJ2-1
CASSQVGSGGRNEQFF
>.|11|.|TRBV6-6|TRBJ2-3
CASSDFDTQYF
>.|13|.|TRBV10-3|TRBJ2-2
CAISDGDIGELFF
>.|14|.|TRBV9|TRBJ2-7
CASSPLTASYEQYF
>few|12|TRBD2|TRBV29-1|TRBJ2-7
CSVDGLAGKQYF